The present entry profiles one T cell receptor beta chain with its context. The antigen is undetermined. The data originate from a study of T cells in localized non-small cell lung cancer. Clones were read by immunoSEQ multiplex PCR, and TCRdb kept only the in-frame ones, dropping some. This sample has approximately 40,000 clones, with approximately 86% found just once. Findings and limits, study-wide: There was an association of higher blood T cell density with longer overall survival. There were a median roughly 60 of the top 100 tumor clones appearing in adjacent lung. Measurement of T cell clonality placed uninvolved adjacent lung highest, above the level in tumor.

The CDR3 has 12 residues. Germline V gene sequence: CDR1 MDHEN, CDR2 SYDVKM. Trimming stripped 7 bases from V and 3 bases from J, with 9 bases between. The starting material was peripheral blood, obtained before any cancer treatment. This clonotype originated in a man aged 18 to 55 with stage I lung adenocarcinoma. This rearrangement joins TRBV28 to TRBJ1-1; D uncertain. CDR3 sequence (DNA): TGTGCCAGCAATAATCCGGACACTGAAGCTTTCTTT. Amino acids: CASNNPDTEAFF.